The present T cell receptor beta chain was sequenced within a study of shared clonotypes between healthy human individuals. V lost 4 bases and J 6 bases, leaving 15 bases between the germline ends. The CDR3 totals 14 residues. Germline V gene lookup returns CDR1 SGHRS and CDR2 YFSETQ. At a deep level, the assay was run. Some clones are missing from TCRdb's copy, which holds only in-frame ones; the method was immunoSEQ multiplex PCR. The sample lists fewer than 2.5 million clones; more than 85% were seen once. General study points: In a few donors, about 5% of naive CD4 clonotypes appeared in common.

Regarding this clone: The antigen remains unidentified.

The sequence derives from a man aged 18 to 29 in good health. Some clones in this sample may be carry-over from other donors' samples. The sequenced sample was naive CD4+ T cells from PBMCs. As to subset: CD45RA+ positively selected. This chain connects TRBV5-1 to TRBJ2-3; D is perhaps TRBD2 (6 bases). The CDR3 is CASSPGTPGDTQYF. DNA of the CDR3: TGCGCCAGCAGCCCCGGGACTCCCGGGGATACGCAGTATTTT.